A single TCR beta chain is shown here with its context. Trimming took 6 bases from V and 2 from J; bases not matched to a gene: 10. The germline CDR1 and CDR2 sequences are LNHDA and SQIVND (reference sequence). The CDR3 is 18 amino acids. Clones were sequenced by immunoSEQ multiplex PCR, and TCRdb holds only the in-frame ones, with some missing. The sample gives roughly 250,000 clones, about nine tenths of which show up once; roughly 7.8% is in the top ten. The data stem from a study of blood T cell repertoires in COVID-19. Study at large: Acute and convalescent COVID-19 samples came from the United States, Italy and Spain. PBMCs, B-cell-depleted T cells, or T cells were the source of the cDNA or gDNA that made up the material.

The source material was peripheral blood. The TCR comes from a man in his sixties who had recovered from COVID-19. The gene calls are TRBV19 and TRBJ2-2; TRBD2 matches 12 bases. The CDR3 region has the DNA TGTGCCAGTAGCCGAGGACTAGCGGGGAGAACTAACACCGGGGAGCTGTTTTTT. It translates to CASSRGLAGRTNTGELFF.